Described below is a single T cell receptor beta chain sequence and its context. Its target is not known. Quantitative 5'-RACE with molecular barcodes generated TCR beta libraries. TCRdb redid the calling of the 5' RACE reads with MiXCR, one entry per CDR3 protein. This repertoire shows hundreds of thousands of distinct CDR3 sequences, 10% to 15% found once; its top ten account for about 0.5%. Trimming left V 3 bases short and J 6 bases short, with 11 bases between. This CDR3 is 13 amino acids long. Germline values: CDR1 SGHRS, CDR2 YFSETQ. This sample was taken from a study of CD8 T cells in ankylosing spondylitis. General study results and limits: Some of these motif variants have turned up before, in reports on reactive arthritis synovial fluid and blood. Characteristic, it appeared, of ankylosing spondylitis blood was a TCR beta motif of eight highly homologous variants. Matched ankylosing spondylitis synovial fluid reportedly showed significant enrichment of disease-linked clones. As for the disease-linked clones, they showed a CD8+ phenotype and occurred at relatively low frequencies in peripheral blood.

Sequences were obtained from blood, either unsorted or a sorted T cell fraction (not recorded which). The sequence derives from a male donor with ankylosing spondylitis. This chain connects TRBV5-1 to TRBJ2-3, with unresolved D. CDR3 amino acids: CASSWKDGDTQYF. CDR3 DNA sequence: TGCGCCAGCAGCTGGAAGGACGGTGATACGCAGTATTTT.